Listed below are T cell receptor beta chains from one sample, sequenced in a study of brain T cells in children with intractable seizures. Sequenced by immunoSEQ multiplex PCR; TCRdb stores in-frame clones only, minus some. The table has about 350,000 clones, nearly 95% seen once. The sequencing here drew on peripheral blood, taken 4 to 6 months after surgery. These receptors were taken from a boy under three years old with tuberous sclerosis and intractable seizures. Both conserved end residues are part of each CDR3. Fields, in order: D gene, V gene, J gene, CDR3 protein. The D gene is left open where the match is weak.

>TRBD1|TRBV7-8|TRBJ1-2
CASSPTGAIGYTF
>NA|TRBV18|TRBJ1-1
CASSTGANTEAFF
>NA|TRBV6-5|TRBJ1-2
CATSPRGAEGYTF
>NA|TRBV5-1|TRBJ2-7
CASSPETDYEQYF
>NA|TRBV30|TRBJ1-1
CAWTIGREAFF
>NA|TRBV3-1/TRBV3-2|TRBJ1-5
CASSSTQDNQPQHF
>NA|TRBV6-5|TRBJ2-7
CASRVFRFSSYEQYF
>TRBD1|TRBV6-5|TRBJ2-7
CAIALDRGSEQYF
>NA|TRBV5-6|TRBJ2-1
CASSWLGNEQFF
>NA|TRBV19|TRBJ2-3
CASRMGQGSTDTQYF
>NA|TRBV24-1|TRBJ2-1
CATSDLGPYNEQFF
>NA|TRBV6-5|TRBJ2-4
CASRGRPRDIQYF
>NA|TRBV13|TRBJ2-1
CASSSQDHEQFF
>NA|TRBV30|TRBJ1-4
CAWSVGAGEEKLFF
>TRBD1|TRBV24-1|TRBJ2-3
CATSEHGTATDTQYF
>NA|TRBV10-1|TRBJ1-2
CAEEEDGYTF
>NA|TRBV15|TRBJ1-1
CATSREMNTEAFF
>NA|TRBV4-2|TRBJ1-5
CASSQGRRENQPQHF
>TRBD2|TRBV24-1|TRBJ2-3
CATSDPLAGVSDTQYF
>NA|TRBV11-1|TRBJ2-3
CASSLSAEGSSDTQYF
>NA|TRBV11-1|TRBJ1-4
CASSLEDGVGKLFF
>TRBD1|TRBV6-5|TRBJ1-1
CASSRLGQGPEAFF
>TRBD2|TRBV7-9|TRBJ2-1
CASSSTSGRALF
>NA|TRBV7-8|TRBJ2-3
CASSLVGGARYTDTQYF
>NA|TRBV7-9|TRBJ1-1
CASSWAGPVNTEAFF
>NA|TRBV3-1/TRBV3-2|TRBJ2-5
CASSPFRETQYF
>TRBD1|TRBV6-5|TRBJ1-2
CASSRDSRYGYTF
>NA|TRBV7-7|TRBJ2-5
CASSLDPPPQETQYF
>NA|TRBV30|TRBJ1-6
CACHQSEVLYNSPLHF
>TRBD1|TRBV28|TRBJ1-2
CASSARGGYGQGIYGYTF
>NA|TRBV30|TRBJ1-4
CAWSLVWDNEKLFF
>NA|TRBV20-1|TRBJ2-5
CSARGEETQYF
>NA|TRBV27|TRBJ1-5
CASSFWAVSNQPQHF
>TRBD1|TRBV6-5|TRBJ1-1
CASRSFRGETEAFF
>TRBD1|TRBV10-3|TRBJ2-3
CATMTGLNTDTQYF
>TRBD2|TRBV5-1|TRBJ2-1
CASSITSDEQFF
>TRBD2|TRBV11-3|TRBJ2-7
CASSLGLAPYEQYF
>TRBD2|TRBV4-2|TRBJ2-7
CASSQGGGSGYEQYF
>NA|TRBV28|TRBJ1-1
CASSLFLVGVNTEAFF
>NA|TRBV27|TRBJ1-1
CASSHRGRGGAFF
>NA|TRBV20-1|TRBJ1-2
CSAMTGYGYTF
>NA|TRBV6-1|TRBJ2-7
CASSEYREGYEQYF
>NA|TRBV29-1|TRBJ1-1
CSVGYRTANTEAFF
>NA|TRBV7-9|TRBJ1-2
CASSVSPGYGYTF
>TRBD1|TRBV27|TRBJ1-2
CASSPGTGDPGGYTF
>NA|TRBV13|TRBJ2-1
CASSLADNEQFF